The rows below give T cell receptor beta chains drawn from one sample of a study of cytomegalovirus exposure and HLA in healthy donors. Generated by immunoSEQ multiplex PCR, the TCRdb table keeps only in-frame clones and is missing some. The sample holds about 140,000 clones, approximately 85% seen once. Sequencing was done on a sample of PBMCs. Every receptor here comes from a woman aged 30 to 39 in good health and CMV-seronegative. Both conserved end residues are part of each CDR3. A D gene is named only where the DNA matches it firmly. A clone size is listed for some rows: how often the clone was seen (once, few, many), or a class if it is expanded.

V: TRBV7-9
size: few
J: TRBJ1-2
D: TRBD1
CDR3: CASSPGQAMGGYTF
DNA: TGTGCCAGCAGCCCCGGACAGGCCATGGGGGGCTACACCTTC

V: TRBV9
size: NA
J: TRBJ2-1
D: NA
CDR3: CASSVVAGRPYNEQFF
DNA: TGTGCCAGCAGCGTAGTGGCGGGACGACCCTACAATGAGCAGTTCTTC

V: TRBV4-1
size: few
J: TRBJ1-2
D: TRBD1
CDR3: CASSQDRTGRGYTF
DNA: TGCGCCAGCAGCCAAGATCGGACAGGGAGAGGCTACACCTTC

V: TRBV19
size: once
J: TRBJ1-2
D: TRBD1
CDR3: CASSPTGPYGYTF
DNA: TGTGCCAGTAGCCCGACAGGGCCCTATGGCTACACCTTC

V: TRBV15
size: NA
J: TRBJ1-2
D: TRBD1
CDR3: CATSRGQGPGYGYTF
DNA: TGTGCCACCAGCAGAGGACAGGGGCCGGGATATGGCTACACCTTC

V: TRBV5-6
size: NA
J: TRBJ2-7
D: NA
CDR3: CASSLLGQLPSYEQYF
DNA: TGTGCCAGCAGCTTGTTGGGGCAGCTTCCCTCCTACGAGCAGTACTTC

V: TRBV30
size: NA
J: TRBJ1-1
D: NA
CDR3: CAWSRSVNTEAFF
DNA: TGTGCCTGGAGTCGATCGGTGAACACTGAAGCTTTCTTT

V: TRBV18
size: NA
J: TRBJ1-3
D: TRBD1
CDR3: CASSPFTGQGALLGNTIYF
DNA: TGTGCCAGCTCACCATTCACGGGACAGGGGGCTCTACTGGGAAACACCATATATTTT

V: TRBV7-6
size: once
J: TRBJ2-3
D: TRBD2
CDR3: CASSLGVVAGELDTQYF
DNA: TGTGCCAGCAGCTTAGGTGTGGTAGCGGGGGAGCTAGATACGCAGTATTTT

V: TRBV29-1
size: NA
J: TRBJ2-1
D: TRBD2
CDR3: CSVDLLAGHEQFF
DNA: TGCAGCGTTGATTTGCTAGCGGGGCATGAGCAGTTCTTC

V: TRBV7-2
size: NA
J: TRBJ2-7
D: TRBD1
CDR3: CASSLALTGGEQYF
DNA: TGTGCCAGCAGCTTAGCTCTAACAGGGGGCGAGCAGTACTTC

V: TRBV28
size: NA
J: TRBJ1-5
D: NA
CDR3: CASRSLPLNQPQHF
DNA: TGTGCCAGTCGTTCCCTACCTCTTAATCAGCCCCAGCATTTT

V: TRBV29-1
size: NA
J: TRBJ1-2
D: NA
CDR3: CSVASARADNYGYTF
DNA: TGCAGCGTTGCGTCCGCCAGGGCAGATAACTATGGCTACACCTTC

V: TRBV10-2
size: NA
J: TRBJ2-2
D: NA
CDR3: CASSPGTNTGELFF
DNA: TGCGCCAGCAGTCCCGGGACGAACACCGGGGAGCTGTTTTTT

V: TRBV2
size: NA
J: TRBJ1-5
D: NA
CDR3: CASSGESLNQPQHF
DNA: TGTGCCAGCAGTGGGGAGAGCCTCAATCAGCCCCAGCATTTT

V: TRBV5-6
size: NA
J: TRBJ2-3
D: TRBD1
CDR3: CASSRQGLKLNTQYF
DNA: TGTGCCAGCAGCCGACAGGGTCTCAAGTTGAATACGCAGTATTTT

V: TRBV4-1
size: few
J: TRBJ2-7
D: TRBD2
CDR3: CASSQVGAGRDYEQYF
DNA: TGCGCCAGCAGCCAAGTCGGCGCAGGGAGGGACTACGAGCAGTACTTC

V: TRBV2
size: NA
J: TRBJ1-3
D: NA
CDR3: CASSELGGPGNTIYF
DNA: TGTGCCAGCAGTGAGCTCGGGGGGCCTGGAAACACCATATATTTT

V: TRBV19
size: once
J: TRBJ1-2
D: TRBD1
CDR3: CASSMTGTGNYGYTF
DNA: TGTGCCAGTAGTATGACCGGGACAGGGAACTATGGCTACACCTTC

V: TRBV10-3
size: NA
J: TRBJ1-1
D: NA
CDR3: CAISEAQGYTEAFF
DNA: TGTGCCATCAGTGAGGCACAGGGCTACACTGAAGCTTTCTTT

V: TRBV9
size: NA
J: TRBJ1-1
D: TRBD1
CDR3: CASSPHRGRTEAFF
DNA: TGTGCCAGCAGCCCCCACAGGGGGCGAACTGAAGCTTTCTTT

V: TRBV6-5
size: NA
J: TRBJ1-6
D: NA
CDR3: CASRATGSPLHF
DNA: TGTGCCAGCAGAGCTACCGGTTCACCCCTCCACTTT

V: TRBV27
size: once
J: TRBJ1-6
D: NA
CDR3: CASARGQSNSPLHF
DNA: TGTGCCAGCGCCCGAGGGCAAAGTAATTCACCCCTCCACTTT

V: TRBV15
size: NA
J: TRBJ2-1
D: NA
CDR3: CATSRPGTSQANEQFF
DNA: TGTGCCACCAGCAGACCCGGGACATCGCAGGCCAATGAGCAGTTCTTC

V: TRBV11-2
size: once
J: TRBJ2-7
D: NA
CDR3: CASSLNGVGATYEQYF
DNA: TGTGCCAGCAGCTTAAATGGTGTGGGGGCAACCTACGAGCAGTACTTC

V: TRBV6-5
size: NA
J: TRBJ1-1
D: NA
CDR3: CAALHMRLGNTEAFF
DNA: TGTGCCGCACTCCATATGAGGTTAGGGAACACTGAAGCTTTCTTT

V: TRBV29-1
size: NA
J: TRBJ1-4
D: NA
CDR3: CSVQDKFRGKANEKLFF
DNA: TGCAGCGTGCAAGACAAATTTCGGGGGAAGGCTAATGAAAAACTGTTTTTT

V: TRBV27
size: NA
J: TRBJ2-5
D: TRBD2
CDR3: CASSLAGGLETQYF
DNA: TGTGCCAGCAGTTTAGCGGGGGGTTTGGAGACCCAGTACTTC